The 28 T cell receptor beta chains presented below share a single source sample, sequenced in a study of CD8+CD57+ T cells in acquired aplastic anemia. According to the study, genomic DNA was the template for TCR beta VDJ and CDR3 profiling. TCRdb reanalysed the reads using MiXCR and keeps one entry per CDR3 protein. The profile covers about 400,000 distinct CDR3 sequences, with roughly 64% appearing a single time and 3% to 4.5% taken by the ten largest. The sequencing input was sorted CD4+, CD8+, or CD8+CD57+ T cells (not recorded which) from PBMCs. These receptors were taken from a human donor in good health, serving as a control.

The V and J genes are TRBV5-1 and TRBJ2-7; D may match TRBD1 or TRBD2 (5 bases each). The germline CDR1 and CDR2 sequences are SGHRS and YFSETQ. The CDR3 is 14 amino acids. Trimming took 2 bases from V and 2 from J, leaving 11 bases between them. CDR3 nucleotide sequence: TGCGCCAGCAGCTTAGGGGACGGCACCTACGAGCAGTACTTC. This codes for CASSLGDGTYEQYF.

To note about this clonotype: Its ends do not fully match the called genes, so a read error is possible. The V and J genes are TRBV12-3 or TRBV12-4 and TRBJ2-1, with D possibly TRBD1 on 6 matching bases. The CDR3 has 16 amino acids. CDR3 coding DNA: TGTGCCAGCAGCACTTTTACTCCGGGACACAGCAATGAGCAGCTCTTC. Translation: CASSTFTPGHSNEQLF.

The CDR3 is CASSLIGQGAAAYTQYF. The CDR3 DNA reads as TGTGCCAGTAGTTTAATTGGACAGGGGGCCGCGGCATATACGCAGTATTTT. The chain has TRBV7-9 and TRBJ2-3, with 11 bases identical to TRBD1. This CDR3 region has 17 residues. Germline V gene lookup returns CDR1 SEHNR and CDR2 FQNEAQ (reference sequence). Trimming at V came to 9 bases and at J to 7 bases, leaving 18 bases not matched to a gene.

The genes are TRBV7-2 and TRBJ1-5; 7 bases map to TRBD1. The CDR3 loop spans 16 amino acids. Per the germline V gene, CDR1 is SGHTA and CDR2 is FQGNSA. Trimming cost V 5 bases and J 12 bases; bases outside gene matches: 19. DNA of the CDR3: TGTGCCAGCAGCCACGGGACAGCGAACACCGAAGCGTTCCAGCATTTT. Translating gives CASSHGTANTEAFQHF. Looking up the rest from reference TRBV7-2 and TRBJ1-5 gives the full variable domain: GAGVSQSPSNKVTEKGKDVELRCDPISGHTALYWYRQSLGQGLEFLIYFQGNSAPDKSGLPSDRFSAERTGGSVSTLTIQRTQQEDSAVYLCASSHGTANTEAFQHFGDGTRLSIL.

This clonotype was counted many times. CDR3 DNA sequence: TGCAGTGCTAAATGGACAACCTCCTACAATGAGCAGTTCTTC. This gives the protein CSAKWTTSYNEQFF. The genes are TRBV20-1 and TRBJ2-1, with D possibly TRBD1 on 5 matching bases. This CDR3 is 14 amino acids long. The V and J ends lost 4 bases and 0 bases respectively, with 10 bases between them. Germline CDR1 DFQATT, CDR2 SNEGSKA (reference sequence).

The genes are TRBV12-3 or TRBV12-4 and TRBJ2-5; unclear D gene. The V gene lost 2 bases and the J gene lost 4 bases, with 17 bases spanning the gap. The CDR3 totals 16 residues. The DNA for the CDR3 is TGTGCCAGCAGTTTAATCCGTCGGGTGGGTCGAGAGACCCAGTACTTC. It encodes CASSLIRRVGRETQYF.

As concerns this clonotype: Since the CDR3 does not end with the conserved phenylalanine or tryptophan, this likely comes from a read error. It is unclear where the CDR3 begins or ends on the DNA, so no DNA is shown, and the CDR3 is as TCRdb lists it. This chain uses TRBV7-2 with TRBJ1-6. Germline V gene data show CDR1 as SGHTA and CDR2 as FQGNSA. The CDR3 totals 13 residues, both ends included. This chain's CDR3 is CASSWELDGSTLC.

This chain links TRBV10-3 with TRBJ1-1, with D possibly being TRBD1 (5 bases). Germline loops: CDR1 ENHRY, CDR2 SYGVKD. The CDR3 is 14 amino acids. V lost 3 bases and J lost 4, with 12 bases in between. The CDR3 bases are TGTGCCATCAGTGACGGGGACGGAGGCACTGAAGCTTTCTTT. It yields the protein CAISDGDGGTEAFF.

The chain employs TRBV12-3 or TRBV12-4 and TRBJ2-3, with 7 positions matching TRBD1. The CDR3 contains 14 residues. After removal of 6 bases from V and 3 bases from J, the junction contained 6 bases not matched to a gene. In DNA, the CDR3 is TGTGCCAGCAGCCTGCAGGGGGAGACAGATACGCAGTATTTT. Translated, it gives CASSLQGETDTQYF.

The chain links TRBV7-2 to TRBJ1-2; D remains unclear. Trimming took off 6 bases at V and 3 bases at J, with 11 bases between the two ends. Germline V gene data show CDR1 as SGHTA and CDR2 as FQGNSA. CDR3 size: 13 residues. The chain's CDR3 is CASRKAADYGYTF. The CDR3 coding sequence is TGTGCCAGCAGAAAAGCCGCGGACTATGGCTACACCTTC.

The gene calls are TRBV7-9 and TRBJ2-5; 11 nucleotides line up with TRBD1. This CDR3 contains 13 residues. J lost 4 bases, V lost 5 bases, and 0 bases had no gene match. Per the germline V gene, CDR1 is SEHNR and CDR2 is FQNEAQ (reference sequence). The CDR3 sequence is CASSGTGGETQYF. CDR3 bases: TGTGCCAGCAGCGGGACAGGGGGAGAGACCCAGTACTTC.

This clonotype appeared many times. The V gene is TRBV10-1, the J gene TRBJ2-7; maybe TRBD2 (5 bases). Trimming left V 2 bases short and J 2 bases short, with 10 bases between. This CDR3 comprises 14 residues. CDR1 and CDR2 (germline): WNHNN, SYGVQD (reference sequence). The chain's CDR3 is CASSERGIPYEQYF. The CDR3 DNA follows: TGCGCCAGCAGTGAGAGAGGGATTCCCTACGAGCAGTACTTC.

The J gene is TRBJ2-1, the V gene TRBV10-3, with D possibly matching TRBD2 (6 bases). Germline CDR1 and CDR2: ENHRY and SYGVKD. The CDR3 has 15 residues. The V and J ends lost 8 bases and 9 bases respectively, with 23 bases between them. The CDR3 nucleotides read TGTGCCATCTGCGTAGCCGGCGGGGTAAACGGTGAGCAGTTCTTC. Protein: CAICVAGGVNGEQFF.

This clonotype came up many times. The J gene is TRBJ2-5, the V gene TRBV15; D not certain. The CDR3 contains 11 residues. V was clipped by 2 bases and J by 4 bases, with 2 bases between them. Germline CDR1 reads LNHNV; CDR2 reads YYDKDF (reference sequence). The CDR3 sequence: CATSRLETQYF. Here the CDR3 DNA reads TGTGCCACCAGCAGACTAGAGACCCAGTACTTC.

The sample holds many counts of this clonotype. The chain couples TRBV6-6 to TRBJ1-2; 7 nucleotides match TRBD1. Germline V gene lookup returns CDR1 MNHNY and CDR2 SVGAGI (reference sequence). The ends lost 7 bases at V and 8 bases at J; junction bases unmatched: 10. This CDR3 has 13 amino acids. The CDR3 nucleotides read TGTGCCAGCATGGACAGGATAGTAGGCGGCTACACCTTC. Translating gives CASMDRIVGGYTF.

The gene calls are TRBV19 and TRBJ1-6; unclear D gene. CDR3 length: 13 residues. Germline V gives CDR1 LNHDA, CDR2 SQIVND (reference sequence). The V end lost 9 bases, the J end lost 8 bases, and 14 bases lay between the germline ends. The CDR3 nucleotides are TGTGCCAGCGCTGACGGCCGGGATTCACCCCTCCACTTT. Residues: CASADGRDSPLHF.

J is TRBJ2-5 and V is TRBV7-6; D gene ambiguous. CDR1 SGHVS and CDR2 FNYEAQ come from the germline V gene. The CDR3 runs to 14 residues. V was pared by 5 bases and J by 14 bases, with 24 bases between. The CDR3 DNA follows: TGTGCCAGCAGCCAACAATTCCGAAACACTGAAGATTACTTC. Protein product: CASSQQFRNTEDYF.

As regards this clonotype: No DNA is shown, since the ends of the CDR3 on it are uncertain; the CDR3 is the one TCRdb lists. The chain combines TRBV7-3 with TRBJ1-2. Germline assignment: CDR1 SGHTA and CDR2 FQGTGA. The CDR3 is made up of 17 amino acids, end residues included. CDR3 sequence: CASSLSGRDEAFFGYTF.

The V and J genes are TRBV5-1 and TRBJ1-2; TRBD1 aligns across 12 bases. Germline V gene lookup returns CDR1 SGHRS and CDR2 YFSETQ. V was clipped by 6 bases and J by 4 bases; unmatched bases: 13. The CDR3 extends over 17 amino acids. The CDR3 loop is CASTLGTGGNPLYGYTF. CDR3 coding DNA: TGCGCCAGCACCCTCGGGACAGGGGGCAATCCCCTCTATGGCTACACCTTC.

This clonotype was detected many times. The V and J genes are TRBV13 and TRBJ1-3, with D uncertain. CDR3 length: 11 amino acids. Trimming left V 4 bases short and J 8 bases short, with 6 bases between. The germline gives CDR1 PRHDT, CDR2 FYEKMQ (reference sequence). For the CDR3, the DNA is TGTGCCAGCAGCTCCCGCGACACCATATATTTT. It translates to CASSSRDTIYF.

This clonotype was seen repeatedly, ten times or more. The J gene is TRBJ1-6, the V gene TRBV19, with 9 nucleotides matching TRBD1. Germline-derived CDR1 and CDR2 are LNHDA and SQIVND (reference sequence). There are 17 residues in the CDR3. Trimming at V came to 5 bases and at J to 4 bases, leaving 9 bases not matched to a gene. CDR3 in DNA: TGTGCCAGTAGTCCGCGGACAGGGGCGCAATATAATTCACCCCTCCACTTT. Protein product: CASSPRTGAQYNSPLHF.

To note about this clonotype: The junction and the germline gene differ at one end; a read error may be behind it. The V and J genes are TRBV9 and TRBJ1-4; 9 bases are shared with TRBD1. This CDR3 has 15 residues. Germline V gives CDR1 SGDLS, CDR2 YYNGEE. The CDR3 nucleotides are TGTGCCATCAGCGTAGGGACAGGGCAGGTCGACGGCTTGTTTTTT. Protein sequence: CAISVGTGQVDGLFF.

J is TRBJ2-2 and V is TRBV12-3 or TRBV12-4, with TRBD1 matching over 9 bases. The CDR3 runs 15 residues. The V and J ends lost 5 bases and 6 bases, in that order; junction bases with no gene match: 7. This CDR3 reads CASSVPGQGAGELFF. Written as DNA, the CDR3 is TGTGCCAGCAGTGTTCCGGGACAGGGTGCCGGGGAGCTGTTTTTT.

The CDR3 loop reads CASSGTLYSPLHF. The CDR3 region has the DNA TGCGCCAGCAGTGGTACTCTTTATTCACCCCTCCACTTT. J is TRBJ1-6 and V is TRBV10-1; D not certain. The germline gives CDR1 WNHNN, CDR2 SYGVQD (reference sequence). The CDR3 contains 13 residues. The germline V and J ends were trimmed by 4 bases and 8 bases, with 9 bases remaining between them.

The CDR3 protein is CASSLFIGARVEGNSPLHF. CDR3 coding DNA: TGTGCCAGCAGCTTGTTCATCGGGGCCCGGGTCGAAGGGAATTCACCCCTCCACTTT. The chain links TRBV5-4 to TRBJ1-6, with TRBD1 as a possible D gene (5 bases). V was trimmed by 1 base and J by 7 bases, leaving 24 bases between them. This CDR3 is 19 amino acids long. Germline V gene data show CDR1 as SGHNT and CDR2 as YYREEE (reference sequence).

The chain has TRBV29-1 and TRBJ2-5, with 12 bases that match TRBD1. The CDR3 is made up of 17 amino acids. Germline V lookup: CDR1 SQVTM, CDR2 ANQGSEA. The ends lost 3 bases at V and 3 bases at J; junction bases unmatched: 11. The CDR3 region has the DNA TGCAGCGTTGACTCTATCATGGGACAGGGGGCAGAAGAGACCCAGTACTTC. Translated: CSVDSIMGQGAEETQYF.

Regarding this clonotype: A read error may produce the germline difference seen at one junction end. The chain employs TRBV7-9 and TRBJ1-1; D gene uncertain. This CDR3 has 14 residues. CDR1 is SEHNR, CDR2 FQNEAQ, per germline (reference sequence). CDR3 DNA sequence: TGTGCCAGCAGCCGGGGTGAGATGCAGGCTGACTTTGTCTTT. As protein: CASSRGEMQADFVF.

This clonotype was found once. Mismatch with germline at one junction end may stem from a read error. The chain is built from TRBV7-7 and TRBJ2-7; D call uncertain. Germline V CDR1 and CDR2: SSHAT, FNYEAQ (reference sequence). This CDR3 spans 14 amino acids. The CDR3 sequence: CASSLSPKVYQQFF. CDR3 in DNA: TGTGCCAGCAGCTTGTCGCCTAAAGTCTACCAGCAGTTTTTC.